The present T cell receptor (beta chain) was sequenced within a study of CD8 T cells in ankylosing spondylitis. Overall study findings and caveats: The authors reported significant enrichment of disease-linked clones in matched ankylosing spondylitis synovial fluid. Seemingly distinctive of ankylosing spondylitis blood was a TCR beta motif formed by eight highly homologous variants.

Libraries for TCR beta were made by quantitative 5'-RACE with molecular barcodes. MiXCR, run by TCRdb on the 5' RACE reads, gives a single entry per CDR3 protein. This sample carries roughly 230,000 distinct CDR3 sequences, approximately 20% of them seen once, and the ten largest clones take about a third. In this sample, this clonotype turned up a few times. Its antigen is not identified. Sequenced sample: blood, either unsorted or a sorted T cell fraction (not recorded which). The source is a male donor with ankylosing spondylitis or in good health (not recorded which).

CDR3 coding DNA: TGCGCCAGCAGCCAAGTTCAAGGGCGCTACGAGCAGTACTTC. Its translation: CASSQVQGRYEQYF. The chain combines TRBV4-3 with TRBJ2-7; D remains ambiguous. CDR3 length equals 14 residues. Trimming took 1 base from V and 3 from J, leaving 10 bases between them. In germline, CDR1 is LGHNA, CDR2 YSLEER.